This TCR beta chain stems from a study of blood T cell repertoires in COVID-19. The wider study: Samples came from the United States, Italy and Spain, spanning acute and convalescent COVID-19. PBMCs, B-cell-depleted T cells, or T cells provided the cDNA or gDNA that made up the material.

Methods used by the authors: Estimates of nucleated cell counts were drawn from the amplification of reference gene primers. TCRdb keeps only in-frame clones here, not all; method: immunoSEQ multiplex PCR. V and J calls plus clone size are reproduced from that table; the DNA served to infer D and trimming. The sample lists about 150,000 clones; roughly 90% were seen once. This receptor was taken from a woman aged 70-85 years with acute or convalescent COVID-19. Sequencing used peripheral blood.

CDR3 sequence: CASSYPELNTEAFF. The CDR3 nucleotides are TGTGCCAGCAGTTACCCCGAGTTAAACACTGAAGCTTTCTTT. The chain joins TRBV6-6 to TRBJ1-1; D is unclear. Germline V gives CDR1 MNHNY, CDR2 SVGAGI (reference sequence). The CDR3 length is 14 residues. The germline V and J ends were trimmed by 2 bases and 2 bases, with 9 bases remaining between them.